Each of the 2 T cell receptor beta chains below was sequenced from the same sample in a study of shared clonotypes between healthy human individuals. Here immunoSEQ multiplex PCR was the method, and the copy in TCRdb shows in-frame clones only, minus some. The data contain around 610,000 clones, 96% of them seen just once; the ten biggest clones take up less than 0.13%. CD45RO-negative, CCR7-selected cells formed the naive CD8 fraction, which excluded terminally differentiated effector memory CD45RA+ cells. Input material: naive CD8+ T cells sorted from blood. Receptors originate from a woman aged 30 to 39 in good health.

This clone appeared once. This chain uses TRBV7-6 with TRBJ1-1; D not resolved. Trimming pared 5 bases from V and 2 bases from J, leaving 18 bases between. CDR1 and CDR2 from the germline V gene are SGHVS and FNYEAQ. This CDR3 has 16 amino acids. This CDR3 reads CASSRGPNRRNTEAFF. The CDR3 DNA sequence: TGTGCCAGCAGCCGTGGCCCAAACAGACGTAACACTGAAGCTTTCTTT.

The genes are TRBV19 and TRBJ2-7; 12 positions match TRBD1. The ends lost 4 bases at V and 3 bases at J; junction bases unmatched: 10. The CDR3 length is 17 residues. Germline V CDR1 and CDR2: LNHDA, SQIVND (reference sequence). CDR3 sequence: CASSTDTGTGGIYEQYF. CDR3 DNA: TGTGCCAGTAGTACTGATACCGGGACAGGGGGCATCTACGAGCAGTACTTC. Filled out from reference TRBV19 and TRBJ2-7, the complete variable domain reads DGGITQSPKYLFRKEGQNVTLSCEQNLNHDAMYWYRQDPGQGLRLIYYSQIVNDFQKGDIAEGYSVSREKKESFPLTVTSAQKNPTAFYLCASSTDTGTGGIYEQYFGPGTRLTVT.